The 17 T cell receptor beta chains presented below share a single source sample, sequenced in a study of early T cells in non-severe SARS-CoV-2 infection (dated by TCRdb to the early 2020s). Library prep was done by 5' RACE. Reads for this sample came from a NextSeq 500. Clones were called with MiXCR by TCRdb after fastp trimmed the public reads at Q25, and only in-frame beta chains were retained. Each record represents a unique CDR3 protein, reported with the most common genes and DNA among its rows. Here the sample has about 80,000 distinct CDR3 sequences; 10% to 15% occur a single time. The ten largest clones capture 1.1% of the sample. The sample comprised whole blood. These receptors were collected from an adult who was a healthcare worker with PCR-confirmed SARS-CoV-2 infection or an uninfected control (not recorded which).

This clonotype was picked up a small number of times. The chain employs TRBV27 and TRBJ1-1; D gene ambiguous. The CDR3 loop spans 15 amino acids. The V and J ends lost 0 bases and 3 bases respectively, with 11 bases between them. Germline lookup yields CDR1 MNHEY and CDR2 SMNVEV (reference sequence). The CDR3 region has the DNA TGTGCCAGCAGTTTATCAAGGGTAGGTCACACTGAAGCTTTCTTT. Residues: CASSLSRVGHTEAFF.

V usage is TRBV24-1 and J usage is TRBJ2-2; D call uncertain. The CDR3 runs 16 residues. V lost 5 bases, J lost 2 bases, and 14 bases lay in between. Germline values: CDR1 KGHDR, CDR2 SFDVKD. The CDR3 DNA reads TGTGCCACCAGTGGCCGAGGCTTTCGTAACACCGGGGAGCTGTTTTTT. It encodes CATSGRGFRNTGELFF.

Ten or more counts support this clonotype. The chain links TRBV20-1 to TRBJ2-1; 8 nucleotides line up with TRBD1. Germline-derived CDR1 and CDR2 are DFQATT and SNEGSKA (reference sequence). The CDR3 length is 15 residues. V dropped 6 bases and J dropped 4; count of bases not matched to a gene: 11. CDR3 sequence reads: CSAPRMGQDYNEQFF. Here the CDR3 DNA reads TGCAGTGCGCCCCGGATGGGACAGGATTACAATGAGCAGTTCTTC.

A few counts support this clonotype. CDR3 DNA sequence: TGTGCCATCAGTGAGTTTGACCGGGACCACAAACGCACAGATACGCAGTATTTT. This codes for CAISEFDRDHKRTDTQYF. The chain combines TRBV10-3 with TRBJ2-3; D possibly uses TRBD1 or TRBD2 (5 bases each). CDR3 length: 18 residues. Trimming stripped 1 base from V and 1 base from J, with 18 bases between. Germline V gives CDR1 ENHRY, CDR2 SYGVKD.

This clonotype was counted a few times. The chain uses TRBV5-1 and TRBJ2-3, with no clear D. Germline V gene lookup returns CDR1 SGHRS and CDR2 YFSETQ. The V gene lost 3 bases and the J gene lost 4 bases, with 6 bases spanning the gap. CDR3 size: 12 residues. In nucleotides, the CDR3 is TGCGCCAGCAGCTCCCAGTCAGATACGCAGTATTTT. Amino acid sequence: CASSSQSDTQYF.

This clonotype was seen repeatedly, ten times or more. CDR3 protein: CASSLGGTAYGYTF. The CDR3 DNA follows: TGTGCCAGCAGTTTGGGCGGGACAGCCTATGGCTACACCTTC. The V and J genes are TRBV28 and TRBJ1-2; TRBD1 aligns across 7 bases. Germline V gene data show CDR1 as MDHEN and CDR2 as SYDVKM. The CDR3 runs 14 residues. J gave up 4 bases and V 3 bases, and 5 bases lay outside the gene matches.

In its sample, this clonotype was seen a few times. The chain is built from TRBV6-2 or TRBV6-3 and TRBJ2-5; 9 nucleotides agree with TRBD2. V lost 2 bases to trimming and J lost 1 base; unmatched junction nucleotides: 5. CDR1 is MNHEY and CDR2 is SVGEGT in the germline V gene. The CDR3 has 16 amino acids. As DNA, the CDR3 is TGTGCCAGCAGTTACGAAGCGGGAGGTCTCCAAGAGACCCAGTACTTC. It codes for CASSYEAGGLQETQYF.

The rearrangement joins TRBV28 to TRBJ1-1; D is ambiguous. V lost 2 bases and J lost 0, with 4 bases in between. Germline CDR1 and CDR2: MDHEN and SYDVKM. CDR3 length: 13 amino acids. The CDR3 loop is CASSLQMNTEAFF. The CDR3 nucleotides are TGTGCCAGCAGTTTACAGATGAACACTGAAGCTTTCTTT. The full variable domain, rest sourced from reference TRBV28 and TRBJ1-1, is DVKVTQSSRYLVKRTGEKVFLECVQDMDHENMFWYRQDPGLGLRLIYFSYDVKMKEKGDIPEGYSVSREKKERFSLILESASTNQTSMYLCASSLQMNTEAFFGQGTRLTVV.

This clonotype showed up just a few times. CDR3 DNA: TGTGCCAGCAGCCTACCGAATGGCGGAGCTAACTATGGCTACACCTTC. Translation gives CASSLPNGGANYGYTF. The rearrangement links TRBV7-9 to TRBJ1-2, with D unresolved. There are 16 residues in the CDR3. The germline V gene has CDR1 SEHNR and CDR2 FQNEAQ (reference sequence). V gave up 5 bases and J gave up 0 bases, with 16 bases separating them.

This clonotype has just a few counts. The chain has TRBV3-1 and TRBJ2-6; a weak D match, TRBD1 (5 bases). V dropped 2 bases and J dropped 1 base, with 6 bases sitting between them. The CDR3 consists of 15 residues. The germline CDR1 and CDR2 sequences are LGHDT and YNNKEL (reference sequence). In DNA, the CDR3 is TGTGCCAGCAGCCAACAGGGATCTGGGGCCAACGTCCTGACTTTC. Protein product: CASSQQGSGANVLTF.

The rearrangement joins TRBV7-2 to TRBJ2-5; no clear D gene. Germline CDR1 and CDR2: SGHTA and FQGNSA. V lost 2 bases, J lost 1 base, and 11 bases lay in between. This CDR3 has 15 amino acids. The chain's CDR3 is CASSLMGSTQETQYF. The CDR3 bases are TGTGCCAGCAGCTTAATGGGTTCAACCCAAGAGACCCAGTACTTC. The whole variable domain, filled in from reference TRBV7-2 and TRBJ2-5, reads GAGVSQSPSNKVTEKGKDVELRCDPISGHTALYWYRQSLGQGLEFLIYFQGNSAPDKSGLPSDRFSAERTGGSVSTLTIQRTQQEDSAVYLCASSLMGSTQETQYFGPGTRLLVL.

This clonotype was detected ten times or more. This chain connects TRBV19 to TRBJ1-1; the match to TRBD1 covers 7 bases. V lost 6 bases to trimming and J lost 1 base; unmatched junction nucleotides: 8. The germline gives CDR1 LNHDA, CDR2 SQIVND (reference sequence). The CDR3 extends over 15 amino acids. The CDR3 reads CASSLGGAGNTEAFF. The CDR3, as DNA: TGTGCCAGTAGCCTAGGGGGCGCGGGGAACACTGAAGCTTTCTTT.

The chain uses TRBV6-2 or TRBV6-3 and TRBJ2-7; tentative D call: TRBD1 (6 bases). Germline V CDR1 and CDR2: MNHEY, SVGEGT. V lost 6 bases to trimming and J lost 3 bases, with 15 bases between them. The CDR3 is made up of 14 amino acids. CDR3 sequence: CASRETGRGYEQYF. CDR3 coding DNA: TGTGCCAGCAGAGAAACAGGGAGAGGCTACGAGCAGTACTTC.

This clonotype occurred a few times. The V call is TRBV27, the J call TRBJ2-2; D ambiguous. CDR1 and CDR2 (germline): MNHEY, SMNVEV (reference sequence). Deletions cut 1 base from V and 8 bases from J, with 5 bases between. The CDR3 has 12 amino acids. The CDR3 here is CASSLFPGELFF. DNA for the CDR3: TGTGCCAGCAGTTTATTCCCGGGGGAGCTGTTTTTT.

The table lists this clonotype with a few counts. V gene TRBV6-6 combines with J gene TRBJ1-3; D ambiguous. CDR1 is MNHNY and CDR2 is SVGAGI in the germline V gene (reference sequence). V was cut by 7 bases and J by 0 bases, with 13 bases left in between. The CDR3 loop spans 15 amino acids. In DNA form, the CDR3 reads TGTGCCAGCATTTTCGGGAAAGGCTCTGGAAACACCATATATTTT. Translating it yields CASIFGKGSGNTIYF.

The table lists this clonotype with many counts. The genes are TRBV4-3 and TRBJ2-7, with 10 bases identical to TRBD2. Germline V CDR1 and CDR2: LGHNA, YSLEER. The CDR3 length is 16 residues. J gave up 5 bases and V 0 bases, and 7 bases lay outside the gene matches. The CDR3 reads CASSQEGTSGTHEQYF. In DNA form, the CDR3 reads TGCGCCAGCAGCCAAGAGGGAACTAGCGGGACCCACGAGCAGTACTTC.

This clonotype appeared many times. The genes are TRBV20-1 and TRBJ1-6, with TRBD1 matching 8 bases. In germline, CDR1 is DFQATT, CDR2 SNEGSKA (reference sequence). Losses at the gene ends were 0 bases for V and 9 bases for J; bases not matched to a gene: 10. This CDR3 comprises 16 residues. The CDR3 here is CSARDLVGTGSSPLHF. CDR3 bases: TGCAGTGCTAGAGATCTAGTCGGGACAGGCTCTTCACCCCTCCACTTT.